One sample yielded the 19 T cell receptor beta chains listed below, sequenced in a study of shared clonotypes between healthy human individuals (dated by TCRdb to 2020 to 2022). The library came from the immunoSEQ multiplex PCR assay. TCRdb provides this immuneACCESS table in a form limited to in-frame rearrangements. Some clones are lacking; in checked studies, under half of them reflect an unresolved V gene, and why the rest are absent is not known. The table for this sample lists 2 million to 2.5 million clones; approximately 90% of them were counted only once. The top ten constitute approximately 0.4% of the sample. The sequenced sample consisted of naive CD4+ T cells from PBMCs. The label giving this sample's cell subset or site can be read as: CD45RA+ positively selected. These receptors were taken from a man between 18 and 35 years old in good health. Some clones in this sample may be carry-over from other donors' samples.

The gene calls are TRBV19 and TRBJ1-5; D is ambiguous. V lost 8 bases and J lost 4, with 24 bases in between. The CDR3 is 17 residues long. Germline lookup yields CDR1 LNHDA and CDR2 SQIVND (reference sequence). The CDR3 is CASRSWTNPRTNQPQHF. Here the CDR3 DNA reads TGTGCCAGTCGCTCATGGACGAACCCAAGGACGAATCAGCCCCAGCATTTT.

This clone was seen a single time. V is TRBV6-5 and J is TRBJ1-2, with 8 bases identical to TRBD1. V shed 5 bases, J shed 4 bases, and the junction held 6 bases outside the gene matches. In germline, CDR1 is MNHEY, CDR2 SVGAGI. The CDR3 sequence is 14 residues long. This chain's CDR3 is CASSLGQGFYGYTF. DNA for the CDR3: TGTGCCAGCAGTCTTGGACAGGGCTTCTATGGCTACACCTTC.

The chain employs TRBV11-2 and TRBJ1-2; 9 nucleotides agree with TRBD1. Per germline, CDR1 SGHAT and CDR2 FQNNGV. The length of the CDR3 is 16 residues. Germline trimming cut 5 bases from V and 4 bases from J; bases unmatched to any gene: 11. The CDR3 nucleotides are TGTGCCAGCAGCGTACCCGGGACAGGGAACTTCTATGGCTACACCTTC. This gives the protein CASSVPGTGNFYGYTF.

The gene calls are TRBV12-5 and TRBJ2-6; no clear D gene. The V end lost 3 bases, the J end lost 2 bases, and 2 bases lay between the germline ends. The CDR3 loop spans 13 amino acids. CDR1 is LGHNT, CDR2 FRNRAP, per germline. The CDR3 reads CASGFTGANVLTF. The CDR3 nucleotides read TGTGCTAGTGGTTTCACTGGGGCCAACGTCCTGACTTTC. The variable domain in full, with the rest retrieved from reference TRBV12-5 and TRBJ2-6, is DARVTQTPRHKVTEMGQEVTMRCQPILGHNTVFWYRQTMMQGLELLAYFRNRAPLDDSGMPKDRFSAEMPDATLATLKIQPSEPRDSAVYFCASGFTGANVLTFGAGSRLTVL.

The count of this clone is one. At the DNA level, this CDR3 is encoded by other sequences in the same sample as well. V is TRBV6-6 and J is TRBJ2-7; 8 bases align to TRBD1. Germline-derived CDR1 and CDR2 are MNHNY and SVGAGI (reference sequence). CDR3 length: 14 residues. V shed 2 bases and J 4 bases; nucleotides not matched to a gene: 4. Here the CDR3 reads CASSYPGQAYEQYF. The DNA for the CDR3 is TGTGCCAGCAGTTACCCGGGACAGGCTTACGAGCAGTACTTC.

The chain uses TRBV6-1 and TRBJ1-2; D remains ambiguous. V gave up 3 bases and J gave up 5 bases, with 10 bases separating them. The CDR3 totals 13 residues. Per germline, CDR1 MNHNS and CDR2 SASEGT. In DNA, the CDR3 is TGTGCCAGCAGTGACACCCTAGAGTATGGCTACACCTTC. The encoded protein is CASSDTLEYGYTF.

The chain joins TRBV7-3 to TRBJ2-1; TRBD2 agrees at 11 bases. The J segment lost 6 bases and the V segment lost 5 bases, leaving 9 bases of the junction unmatched. The CDR3 is made up of 16 amino acids. CDR1 and CDR2 (germline): SGHTA, FQGTGA. In DNA form, the CDR3 reads TGTGCCAGCAGCCAAACTAGCGGGAGTTTCGGCAATGAGCAGTTCTTC. Encoded protein: CASSQTSGSFGNEQFF.

The J gene is TRBJ2-5, the V gene TRBV7-7; the match to TRBD1 covers 9 bases. V lost 4 bases, J lost 4 bases, and 4 bases stayed unmatched. The CDR3 covers 14 residues. The V gene's germline CDR1 is SSHAT and CDR2 FNYEAQ (reference sequence). CDR3 coding DNA: TGTGCCAGCAGCTACCGGGACAGGGCAGAGACCCAGTACTTC. It yields the protein CASSYRDRAETQYF.

This rearrangement joins TRBV9 to TRBJ2-3, with D unresolved. The CDR3 has 13 residues. Germline lookup yields CDR1 SGDLS and CDR2 YYNGEE. The V end lost 0 bases, the J end lost 4 bases, and 6 bases lay between the germline ends. CDR3 loop: CASSVEAPDTQYF. The CDR3 DNA follows: TGTGCCAGCAGCGTAGAAGCCCCAGATACGCAGTATTTT.

The V and J genes are TRBV4-2 and TRBJ2-5, with D unresolved. The CDR3 is 16 residues long. V was trimmed by 0 bases and J by 2 bases, leaving 13 bases between them. Germline CDR1 and CDR2: LGHNA and YNFKEQ. CDR3 DNA sequence: TGTGCCAGCAGCCAAGAATCGTACCACACACAAGAGACCCAGTACTTC. The encoded protein is CASSQESYHTQETQYF.

The CDR3 region is CASTWTGRANTGELFF. The CDR3 DNA follows: TGTGCCAGCACTTGGACCGGAAGGGCGAACACCGGGGAGCTGTTTTTT. This rearrangement joins TRBV28 to TRBJ2-2, with unresolved D. The germline V and J ends were trimmed by 7 bases and 0 bases, with 15 bases remaining between them. This CDR3 is 16 amino acids long. Germline V gene lookup returns CDR1 MDHEN and CDR2 SYDVKM.

The chain uses TRBV19 and TRBJ2-3; 13 nucleotides line up with TRBD2. Germline-derived CDR1 and CDR2 are LNHDA and SQIVND (reference sequence). J was trimmed by 2 bases and V by 6 bases; bases with no gene match: 5. The CDR3 has 16 residues. CDR3 DNA: TGTGCCAGTAGGCCGGGACTAGCGGGACCCACAGATACGCAGTATTTT. It yields the protein CASRPGLAGPTDTQYF.

This clone was recorded once. The J gene is TRBJ2-2, the V gene TRBV30; D unresolved. Germline V gives CDR1 GTSNPN, CDR2 SVGIG (reference sequence). The CDR3 has 11 residues. With 2 bases removed from V and 6 bases from J, the gap between germline ends came to 4 bases. Here the CDR3 DNA reads TGTGCCTGGAGTTATCCCGGGGAGCTGTTTTTT. Translating it yields CAWSYPGELFF.

This clone appeared once. V and J are TRBV2 and TRBJ2-7; D may be TRBD2 (6 bases). The germline V and J ends were trimmed by 2 bases and 6 bases, with 17 bases remaining between them. The CDR3 extends over 15 amino acids. CDR1 is SNHLY, CDR2 FYNNEI, per germline. CDR3 amino acids: CASSESRLAIFEQYF. CDR3 nucleotides: TGTGCCAGCAGTGAATCAAGGCTAGCGATTTTCGAGCAGTACTTC.

The chain combines TRBV2 with TRBJ2-5, with 9 bases aligning to TRBD1. The length of the CDR3 is 14 residues. V shed 7 bases, J shed 5 bases, and the junction held 8 bases outside the gene matches. Germline-derived CDR1 and CDR2 are SNHLY and FYNNEI. The CDR3 DNA follows: TGTGCCAGCAACACCGGGACAGGGTACGAGACCCAGTACTTC. Protein sequence: CASNTGTGYETQYF. Looking up the rest from reference TRBV2 and TRBJ2-5 gives the full variable domain: EPEVTQTPSHQVTQMGQEVILRCVPISNHLYFYWYRQILGQKVEFLVSFYNNEISEKSEIFDDQFSVERPDGSNFTLKIRSTKLEDSAMYFCASNTGTGYETQYFGPGTRLLVL.

This chain links TRBV28 with TRBJ1-4; 8 nucleotides align to TRBD1. The CDR3 consists of 16 residues. Germline CDR1 and CDR2: MDHEN and SYDVKM. After removal of 3 bases from V and 7 bases from J, the junction contained 10 bases not matched to a gene. The chain's CDR3 is CASSLLEGQGREKLFF. The CDR3 DNA reads TGTGCCAGCAGTTTGCTAGAAGGACAGGGTCGTGAAAAACTGTTTTTT.

In its sample, this clone was seen once. The gene calls are TRBV7-9 and TRBJ2-5; maybe TRBD2 (6 bases). The CDR3 is 15 amino acids. Germline CDR1 reads SEHNR; CDR2 reads FQNEAQ (reference sequence). V was shortened by 5 bases and J by 5 bases, with 18 bases between the two germline ends. The CDR3 protein is CASSRGGGVGETQYF. The CDR3 DNA reads TGTGCCAGCAGCCGGGGCGGCGGGGTTGGGGAGACCCAGTACTTC.

Details on this clone: Other DNA sequences of this sample code for an identical CDR3. J is TRBJ2-1 and V is TRBV7-3; possibly TRBD1 or TRBD2 for D (5 bases each). The CDR3 totals 12 residues. CDR1 is SGHTA and CDR2 is FQGTGA in the germline V gene. The V end was cut by 5 bases, the J end by 10 bases, with 12 bases between. CDR3 loop: CASSLKRGEQFF. The CDR3 DNA reads TGTGCCAGCAGCCTAAAGAGGGGCGAGCAGTTCTTC.

The chain employs TRBV28 and TRBJ1-3, with 7 positions matching TRBD1. This CDR3 is 16 amino acids long. Germline CDR1 reads MDHEN; CDR2 reads SYDVKM. V gave up 9 bases and J gave up 1 base; unmatched junction bases: 12. This CDR3 is CASSSAGGISGNTIYF. The CDR3 DNA follows: TGTGCCAGTAGCTCCGCAGGGGGGATTTCTGGAAACACCATATATTTT.